This TCR beta chain was found in a study of T cell clones after liver transplantation. Whole-study context: Post-transplant blood was tracked for graft-donor-reactive T cell clones identified in a pre-transplant mixed lymphocyte reaction. Tolerance: complete withdrawal held at least one year, liver enzymes staying within twice normal. Study-level points and caveats: Graft donor-reactive T cells possibly entered the graft instead of undergoing deletion. In two subjects, few donor cells limited the measurable donor-reactive repertoire.

Produced via immunoSEQ multiplex PCR; TCRdb's table is partial and in-frame only. The data contain 95,000 to 110,000 clones, about 86% of them singletons. Remarks on this clone: The antigen is not known.

The CDR3 is 12 amino acids. Germline CDR1 and CDR2: MDHEN and SYDVKM. Deletions cut 5 bases from V and 2 bases from J, with 7 bases between. This rearrangement joins TRBV28 to TRBJ2-7; D not certain. The starting material was CD4+ T cells from blood, obtained approximately 45 months after liver transplant. This TCR was recovered from a human patient who received a liver transplant. The graft donor may account for some of the T cells. The CDR3 nucleotides are TGTGCCAGCAGTACGACCGCCTACGAGCAGTACTTC. Its protein is CASSTTAYEQYF.